This TCR beta chain was documented in a study of response to subunit inactivated influenza vaccine. General study points: Only a handful of new T cells, the authors suggested, are recruited with each seasonal influenza vaccination.

The V gene's germline CDR1 is GTSNPN and CDR2 SVGIG (reference sequence). The V and J ends lost 4 bases and 7 bases, in that order; junction bases with no gene match: 24. The CDR3 consists of 19 residues. About this clonotype: Antigen: not known.

A single record per CDR3 protein comes from TCRdb applying MiXCR to the RT-PCR reads. The sample lists just over 300,000 distinct CDR3 sequences; around a fifth were seen once. The sequence came from a man aged 45-69 years who received an inactivated influenza vaccine. This rearrangement joins TRBV30 to TRBJ2-1; 8 bases are shared with TRBD2. Sequenced here: PBMCs from blood, sampled less than 22 months after vaccination. CDR3 coding DNA: TGTGCCTGGACCATGAATACCTTTAAGCCAGCGGGAGTTCGTAATGAGCAGTTCTTC. Amino acid sequence: CAWTMNTFKPAGVRNEQFF.